This T cell receptor beta chain was profiled in a study of cytomegalovirus exposure and HLA in healthy donors. The PCR ran on 60 Vbeta and 13 Jbeta primers. TCRdb's table, derived via immunoSEQ multiplex PCR, lists solely in-frame clones and lacks some. Of 150,000 to 200,000 clones in the sample, less than 90% are singletons; the top ten hold about 0.25%. Per the germline V gene, CDR1 is SGHTA and CDR2 is FQGNSA. This CDR3 comprises 13 residues. Deletions cut 3 bases from V and 4 bases from J, with 10 bases between. This receptor was taken from a boy between 10 and 17 years old in good health and CMV-seronegative. The sequenced sample was PBMCs. The chain has TRBV7-2 and TRBJ2-7; D unclear. CDR3 coding DNA: TGTGCCAGCAGCTTCCCCTCTTTGTACGAGCAGTACTTC. As protein: CASSFPSLYEQYF.